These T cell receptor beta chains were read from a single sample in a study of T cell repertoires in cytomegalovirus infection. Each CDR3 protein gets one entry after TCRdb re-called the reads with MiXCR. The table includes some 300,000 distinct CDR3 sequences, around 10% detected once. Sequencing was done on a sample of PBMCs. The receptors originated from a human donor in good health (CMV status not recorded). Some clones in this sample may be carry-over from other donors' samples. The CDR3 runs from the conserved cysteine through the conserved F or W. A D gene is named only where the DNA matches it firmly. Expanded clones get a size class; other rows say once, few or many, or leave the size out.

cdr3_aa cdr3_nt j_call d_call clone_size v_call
CASSLYNRGNEQYF TGTGCCAGCAGCTTATACAACAGGGGCAACGAGCAGTACTTC TRBJ2-7 TRBD1 many TRBV7-9
CSAFDSLEQFF TGCAGTGCTTTTGACAGCCTAGAGCAGTTCTTC TRBJ2-1 . few TRBV20-1
CATPLAGTNEQFF TGTGCCACCCCATTAGCAGGCACAAATGAGCAGTTCTTC TRBJ2-1 . many TRBV2
CATSSLTGNYEQFF TGTGCCACCTCGTCCCTGACAGGGAATTATGAGCAGTTCTTC TRBJ2-1 TRBD1 . TRBV19
CASSQTLTSSSYEQYF TGTGCCAGTAGTCAGACCCTGACTAGCTCCTCCTACGAGCAGTACTTC TRBJ2-7 TRBD2 many TRBV19
CASTTLAGGFQETQYF TGTGCCAGTACAACGCTAGCGGGGGGCTTCCAAGAGACCCAGTACTTC TRBJ2-5 TRBD2 . TRBV2
CASSPGGGLGYNEQFF TGTGCCAGCAGCCCAGGGGGGGGTCTCGGCTACAATGAGCAGTTCTTC TRBJ2-1 . many TRBV7-6
CASSPAGGGIEKLFF TGTGCCAGCAGCCCCGCCGGGGGAGGGATTGAAAAACTGTTTTTT TRBJ1-4 . . TRBV6-5
CSASAPTGSETQYF TGCAGTGCTAGTGCCCCGACGGGATCGGAGACCCAGTACTTC TRBJ2-5 . . TRBV20-1
CASSGPGGNSPLHF TGTGCCAGCAGTGGACCAGGGGGTAATTCACCCCTCCACTTT TRBJ1-6 TRBD1 many TRBV25-1
CASSPPAGWAKNIQYF TGTGCCAGCAGCCCTCCGGCTGGGTGGGCCAAAAACATTCAGTACTTC TRBJ2-4 . many TRBV28
CASSPRQGENTGELFF TGTGCCAGCAGCCCGCGACAGGGGGAGAACACCGGGGAGCTGTTTTTT TRBJ2-2 TRBD1 . TRBV9
CASSPGTDTGELFF TGTGCCAGCAGTCCGGGGACAGACACCGGGGAGCTGTTTTTT TRBJ2-2 TRBD1 many TRBV27
CASSGGATGTDTQYF TGTGCCAGTAGCGGGGGAGCTACCGGCACAGATACGCAGTATTTT TRBJ2-3 . many TRBV19
CASSLVGGRGTEAFF TGTGCCAGCAGCTTAGTGGGGGGGCGGGGCACTGAAGCTTTCTTT TRBJ1-1 . many TRBV7-8
CASNIGGPRTEAFF TGTGCCAGTAACATAGGGGGGCCGCGCACTGAAGCTTTCTTT TRBJ1-1 . few TRBV19
CASSGKPRAGELFF TGTGCCAGCAGTGGGAAACCTCGGGCCGGGGAGCTGTTTTTT TRBJ2-2 . few TRBV2
CASTRTGELFF TGTGCCAGCACCAGAACCGGGGAGCTGTTTTTT TRBJ2-2 . many TRBV6-2/TRBV6-3
CSVGGNTDTQYF TGCAGTGTTGGGGGGAACACAGATACGCAGTATTTT TRBJ2-3 . . TRBV20-1
CASSSRPGLAGSNTGELFF TGTGCCAGCAGCTCACGTCCCGGACTAGCGGGCTCGAACACCGGGGAGCTGTTTTTT TRBJ2-2 TRBD2 many TRBV7-3
CASIGGGGHNEQFF TGTGCCAGTATCGGAGGGGGCGGTCACAATGAGCAGTTCTTC TRBJ2-1 . . TRBV19
CASSSTEDTQYF TGTGCCAGCAGTTCCACAGAAGATACGCAGTATTTT TRBJ2-3 . many TRBV6-2/TRBV6-3
CASSTTGGAETQYF TGTGCCAGCAGTACCACAGGGGGCGCGGAGACCCAGTACTTC TRBJ2-5 TRBD1 many TRBV28
CASSLAGAAGAQHF TGTGCCAGCAGCTTAGCGGGGGCGGCAGGGGCCCAGCATTTT TRBJ1-5 . many TRBV7-2
CASSLGGGAGGYTF TGTGCCAGCAGTTTAGGAGGGGGGGCTGGTGGCTACACCTTC TRBJ1-2 . many TRBV12-3/TRBV12-4
CSARYASNSPLHF TGCAGTGCTAGATACGCCTCCAATTCACCCCTCCACTTT TRBJ1-6 . many TRBV20-1
CASSFFGRLAGSNEQFF TGTGCCAGCAGTTTCTTCGGTAGGCTAGCGGGCTCCAATGAGCAGTTCTTC TRBJ2-1 TRBD2 few TRBV12-3/TRBV12-4
CASRPGGATDTQYF TGTGCCAGCAGACCCGGGGGGGCCACAGATACGCAGTATTTT TRBJ2-3 TRBD2 many TRBV28
CASSLVPENTEAFF TGTGCCAGCAGCTTAGTCCCGGAGAACACTGAAGCTTTCTTT TRBJ1-1 . many TRBV7-2
CASSQGVSGANVLTF TGTGCCAGCAGCCAGGGGGTCTCTGGGGCCAACGTCCTGACTTTC TRBJ2-6 . many TRBV14
CASSLDRTQGTQYF TGTGCCAGCAGCTTAGACAGAACCCAGGGGACCCAGTACTTC TRBJ2-5 . many TRBV7-3
CASSLAAIAGAYNEQFF TGTGCCAGCAGCTTAGCGGCCATAGCGGGGGCCTACAATGAGCAGTTCTTC TRBJ2-1 TRBD2 few TRBV13
CASSYGTGSGYTF TGTGCCAGCAGTTACGGGACAGGGTCTGGCTACACCTTC TRBJ1-2 TRBD1 few TRBV6-5
CSARGRTFHTDTQYF TGCAGTGCTAGGGGCCGGACTTTCCACACAGATACGCAGTATTTT TRBJ2-3 . many TRBV20-1
CASSFFGSGDNEQFF TGTGCCAGCAGTTTTTTTGGTAGCGGGGACAATGAGCAGTTCTTC TRBJ2-1 TRBD2 . TRBV27
CASNDRPPDNYGYTF TGTGCCAGCAACGACAGGCCCCCCGATAACTATGGCTACACCTTC TRBJ1-2 . many TRBV6-6
CSVPGGPAAQYF TGCAGCGTTCCAGGGGGCCCGGCGGCCCAGTACTTC TRBJ2-5 TRBD1 many TRBV29-1
CASSRERGATYNEQFF TGCGCCAGCAGCCGGGAGCGGGGGGCCACCTACAATGAGCAGTTCTTC TRBJ2-1 TRBD2 . TRBV4-3
CSARGESGGLSTDTQYF TGCAGTGCTAGAGGGGAGAGCGGGGGCCTTAGCACAGATACGCAGTATTTT TRBJ2-3 TRBD2 many TRBV20-1
CASSFGLEGTEAFF TGTGCCAGCAGTTTCGGTCTCGAGGGGACTGAAGCTTTCTTT TRBJ1-1 . many TRBV12-3/TRBV12-4
CASSYGGGGTEAFF TGTGCCAGCAGTTATGGGGGGGGGGGCACTGAAGCTTTCTTT TRBJ1-1 . many TRBV6-1
CASSLAPNEKLFF TGTGCCAGCAGCTTAGCCCCAAATGAAAAACTGTTTTTT TRBJ1-4 . many TRBV7-2
CASSHSGANVLTF TGTGCCAGCAGCCATTCTGGGGCCAACGTCCTGACTTTC TRBJ2-6 . many TRBV14
CASSSGGSKNIQYF TGTGCCAGCAGTTCCGGAGGCAGCAAAAACATTCAGTACTTC TRBJ2-4 . many TRBV28
CASSLGTSTGELFF TGTGCCAGCAGCTTAGGGACAAGCACCGGGGAGCTGTTTTTT TRBJ2-2 . many TRBV7-6
CASNPIAGGETQYF TGTGCCAGCAACCCAATAGCGGGGGGAGAGACCCAGTACTTC TRBJ2-5 TRBD2 many TRBV28
CSARDGSRINTEAFF TGCAGTGCTAGAGATGGCAGCAGAATAAACACTGAAGCTTTCTTT TRBJ1-1 . many TRBV20-1
CASSSDSNTQYF TGTGCCAGCAGTTCAGACAGTAATACGCAGTATTTT TRBJ2-3 . many TRBV6-5
CASRRDTYEQYF TGTGCCAGCAGGCGGGACACCTACGAGCAGTACTTC TRBJ2-7 . many TRBV7-2